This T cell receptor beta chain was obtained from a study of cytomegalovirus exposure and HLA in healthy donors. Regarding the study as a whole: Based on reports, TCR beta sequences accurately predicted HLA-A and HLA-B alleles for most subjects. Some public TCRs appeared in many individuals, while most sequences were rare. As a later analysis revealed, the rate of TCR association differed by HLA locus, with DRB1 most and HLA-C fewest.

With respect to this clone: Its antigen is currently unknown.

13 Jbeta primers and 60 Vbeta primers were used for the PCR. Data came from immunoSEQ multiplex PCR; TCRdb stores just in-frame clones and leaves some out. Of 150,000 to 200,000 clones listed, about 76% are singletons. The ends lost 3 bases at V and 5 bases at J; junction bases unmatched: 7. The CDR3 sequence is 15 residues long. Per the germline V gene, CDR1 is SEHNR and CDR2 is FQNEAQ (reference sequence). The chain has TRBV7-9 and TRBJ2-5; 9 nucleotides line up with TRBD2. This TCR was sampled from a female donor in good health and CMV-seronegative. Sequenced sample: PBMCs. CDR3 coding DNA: TGTGCCAGCAGCTTTGGTAGCGGGAGTGCCGAGACCCAGTACTTC. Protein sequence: CASSFGSGSAETQYF. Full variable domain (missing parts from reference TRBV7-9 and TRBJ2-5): DTGVSQNPRHKITKRGQNVTFRCDPISEHNRLYWYRQTLGQGPEFLTYFQNEAQLEKSRLLSDRFSAERPKGSFSTLEIQRTEQGDSAMYLCASSFGSGSAETQYFGPGTRLLVL.